The 16 T cell receptor beta chains listed next were all sequenced from one sample in a study of blood T cell repertoires in COVID-19 (dated by TCRdb to about 2020). Library generation was performed with the immunoSEQ multiplex PCR assay. This is the immuneACCESS table as TCRdb keeps it, with only in-frame sequences that have V and J called. A part of the clones is gone; compared with another copy, unresolved V genes explain less than half, and the rest is unexplained. Across this sample there are roughly 80,000 clones, with roughly four fifths seen only once. Of the sample, 21% falls within the top ten clones. The sample comprised peripheral blood. The receptors were sampled from a human donor in a cohort sampled during active COVID-19.

The J gene is TRBJ1-1, the V gene TRBV2; D unresolved. The CDR3 has 16 residues. Trimming stripped 4 bases from V and 11 bases from J, with 26 bases between. Germline V gene data show CDR1 as SNHLY and CDR2 as FYNNEI. As DNA, the CDR3 is TGTGCCAGCAGTGCCCTCTTAGTACAGACGACATCTATGGCTTTCTTT. Amino acid sequence: CASSALLVQTTSMAFF.

This chain links TRBV2 with TRBJ2-5; TRBD2 is a possible D gene (6 bases). Trimming left V 4 bases short and J 5 bases short, with 14 bases between. The CDR3 covers 14 residues. Per the germline V gene, CDR1 is SNHLY and CDR2 is FYNNEI. The CDR3 DNA reads as TGTGCCAGCAGTGTCGGCGGGGCGGGGGAGACCCAGTACTTC. Protein product: CASSVGGAGETQYF.

The gene calls are TRBV29-1 and TRBJ2-2; a possible D gene is TRBD1 (8 bases). CDR3 length: 16 residues. Germline V gives CDR1 SQVTM, CDR2 ANQGSEA. V was cut by 0 bases and J by 5 bases, with 16 bases left in between. The CDR3 region is CSVEDRKQGGTGELFF. The CDR3 nucleotides are TGCAGCGTTGAAGATCGAAAACAGGGGGGGACCGGGGAGCTGTTTTTT.

The chain carries TRBV12-3 or TRBV12-4 and TRBJ2-3; 7 positions agree with TRBD2. CDR3 length equals 12 residues. Germline trimming cut 7 bases from V and 5 bases from J; bases unmatched to any gene: 3. The CDR3, as DNA: TGTGCCAGCACCCGGGGGGAAGATACGCAGTATTTT. Amino acids: CASTRGEDTQYF.

This clone came up once. The V and J genes are TRBV18 and TRBJ1-1; D not certain. There are 13 residues in the CDR3. CDR1 and CDR2 from the germline V gene are KGHSH and LQKENI. Trimming cost V 3 bases and J 1 base, with 6 bases left between them. CDR3 in DNA: TGTGCCAGCTCACCTACACCGAACACTGAAGCTTTCTTT. Protein product: CASSPTPNTEAFF.

The V and J genes are TRBV10-1 and TRBJ1-1, with a weak D call TRBD1 (5 bases). This CDR3 spans 13 amino acids. CDR1 is WNHNN and CDR2 is SYGVQD in the germline V gene (reference sequence). Trimming took off 4 bases at V and 1 base at J, with 7 bases between the two ends. The CDR3 reads CASSVGGNTEAFF. In DNA form, the CDR3 reads TGCGCCAGCAGTGTGGGGGGGAACACTGAAGCTTTCTTT.

The V and J genes are TRBV27 and TRBJ2-4, with 7 bases identical to TRBD1. This CDR3 has 15 amino acids. The trim removed 5 bases at V and 2 bases at J, leaving 6 bases unmatched. Germline CDR1 is MNHEY and CDR2 is SMNVEV (reference sequence). Here the CDR3 DNA reads TGTGCCAGCAGTGAGCACAGGGGATCCAAAAACATTCAGTACTTC. Translating gives CASSEHRGSKNIQYF.

The chain couples TRBV2 to TRBJ2-1, with D hard to call. Germline CDR1 and CDR2: SNHLY and FYNNEI. V was cut by 7 bases and J by 4 bases, with 11 bases left in between. The CDR3 consists of 13 residues. This chain's CDR3 is CASTEDIYNEQFF. The DNA for the CDR3 is TGTGCCAGCACCGAAGACATTTACAATGAGCAGTTCTTC.

The chain uses TRBV7-9 and TRBJ1-3, with 7 bases lining up with TRBD1. In germline, CDR1 is SEHNR, CDR2 FQNEAQ (reference sequence). V gave up 4 bases and J gave up 8 bases; unmatched junction bases: 14. The CDR3 extends over 16 amino acids. The CDR3 nucleotides read TGTGCCAGCAGCTCCCGACAGGGTGGTCGGACAGACACCATATATTTT. Protein sequence: CASSSRQGGRTDTIYF.

The chain combines TRBV6-2 or TRBV6-3 with TRBJ1-2; perhaps TRBD1 as D (6 bases). Per the germline V gene, CDR1 is MNHEY and CDR2 is SVGEGT. The CDR3 is 14 residues long. Between the trimmed V and J ends, which lost 6 bases and 4 bases, there was a span of 15 bases. The CDR3 DNA reads as TGTGCCAGCAGACCTACAGGGACGGTCTATGGCTACACCTTC. Translation gives CASRPTGTVYGYTF.

The rearrangement joins TRBV7-6 to TRBJ2-2, with D possibly TRBD1 on 6 matching bases. From germline, CDR1 is SGHVS and CDR2 FNYEAQ. CDR3 size: 14 residues. V was trimmed by 2 bases and J by 4 bases, leaving 8 bases between them. In DNA, the CDR3 is TGTGCCAGCAGCTTAAAGGGGGTCACCGGGGAGCTGTTTTTT. Residues: CASSLKGVTGELFF. The complete variable domain, with remaining parts taken from reference TRBV7-6 and TRBJ2-2, reads GAGVSQSPRYKVTKRGQDVALRCDPISGHVSLYWYRQALGQGPEFLTYFNYEAQQDKSGLPNDRFSAERPEGSISTLTIQRTEQRDSAMYRCASSLKGVTGELFFGEGSRLTVL.

This chain links TRBV12-3 or TRBV12-4 with TRBJ1-5; D is undetermined. This CDR3 region has 13 residues. V lost 5 bases and J 1 base, leaving 6 bases between the germline ends. The CDR3 loop reads CASSERSNQPQHF. CDR3 DNA sequence: TGTGCCAGCAGTGAGAGGAGCAATCAGCCCCAGCATTTT.

CDR3 region: CAISDRGGGTDTQYF. For the CDR3, the DNA is TGTGCCATCAGTGATCGAGGGGGGGGCACAGATACGCAGTATTTT. The chain has TRBV10-3 and TRBJ2-3; the D gene is possibly TRBD2 (7 bases). V was cut by 3 bases and J by 1 base, with 11 bases left in between. Germline CDR1 is ENHRY and CDR2 is SYGVKD. The CDR3 sequence is 15 residues long.

For this clone: Its ends do not fully match the called genes, so a read error is possible. This chain uses TRBV6-5 with TRBJ1-3; 9 nucleotides match TRBD1. This CDR3 has 14 residues. In germline, CDR1 is MNHEY, CDR2 SVGAGI. The CDR3 spells CASSGQGLGNTIYF. CDR3 bases: TGTGCCAGCAGCGGACAGGGGTTGGGAAATACCATATATTTT.

This clone occurred once. The chain recombines TRBV5-6 with TRBJ2-1; possibly TRBD1 for D (6 bases). The CDR3 totals 15 residues. V lost 2 bases and J lost 1, with 10 bases in between. Germline V gene sequence: CDR1 SGHDT, CDR2 YYEEEE. CDR3 bases: TGTGCCAGCAGCTTACAGGGAGTATCCTACAATGAGCAGTTCTTC. Amino acids: CASSLQGVSYNEQFF.

The V gene is TRBV3-1 (or the pseudogene TRBV3-2), the J gene TRBJ1-5, with D possibly being TRBD1 (5 bases). The CDR3 length is 15 residues. Trimming pared 4 bases from V and 0 bases from J, leaving 10 bases between. CDR1 LGHDT and CDR2 YNNKEL come from the germline V gene (reference sequence). The CDR3, as DNA: TGTGCCAGCAGCCCGGGACTTTATAGCAATCAGCCCCAGCATTTT. Protein product: CASSPGLYSNQPQHF.